Each of the 9 T cell receptor beta chains below was sequenced from the same sample in a study of CD8 T cells in ankylosing spondylitis. Overall study results and limits: Characteristic of ankylosing spondylitis blood, it appeared, was a TCR beta motif comprising eight highly homologous variants.

TCRdb used MiXCR to reprocess the 5' RACE reads, holding one entry per CDR3 protein. Altogether 250,000 to 350,000 distinct CDR3 sequences are present, roughly 8% being singletons, with the ten largest covering roughly 15%. The antigens for these receptors are not known. The specimen sequenced was blood, either unsorted or a sorted T cell fraction (not recorded which). These receptors came from a male donor with ankylosing spondylitis.

This clonotype was seen a handful of times. V usage is TRBV16 and J usage is TRBJ2-3; 12 positions match TRBD2. The germline gives CDR1 KGHSY, CDR2 FQNENV. V dropped 4 bases and J dropped 2; count of bases not matched to a gene: 4. The CDR3 length is 16 residues. The CDR3 protein is CASSPGLAGTTDTQYF. The CDR3, as DNA: TGTGCCAGCAGCCCTGGACTAGCGGGGACCACAGATACGCAGTATTTT.

This clonotype was detected once. The rearrangement links TRBV7-3 to TRBJ2-1; 8 bases map to TRBD1. This CDR3 is built from 16 residues. The V gene's germline CDR1 is SGHTA and CDR2 FQGTGA. J lost 0 bases, V lost 4 bases, and 5 bases had no gene match. The CDR3 spells CASSSRTGSSYNEQFF. DNA for the CDR3: TGTGCCAGCAGCTCCCGGACAGGGAGCTCCTACAATGAGCAGTTCTTC.

This clonotype was detected only a few times. The chain employs TRBV18 and TRBJ1-1; D may be TRBD1 (6 bases). CDR1 KGHSH and CDR2 LQKENI come from the germline V gene. The CDR3 contains 13 residues. Trimming took off 3 bases at V and 7 bases at J, with 12 bases between the two ends. The CDR3 nucleotides read TGTGCCAGCTCACCCAGGGGCCTTGTTGAAGCTTTCTTT. Translating gives CASSPRGLVEAFF.

The gene calls are TRBV28 and TRBJ2-7; 11 bases fit TRBD2. The CDR3 runs 14 residues. V was pared by 3 bases and J by 2 bases, with 0 bases of the junction left unmatched. Germline V gene lookup returns CDR1 MDHEN and CDR2 SYDVKM. The chain's CDR3 is CASSFSGRAYEQYF. CDR3 nucleotide sequence: TGTGCCAGCAGTTTTAGCGGGAGGGCCTACGAGCAGTACTTC. Variable domain in full (rest from reference TRBV28 and TRBJ2-7): DVKVTQSSRYLVKRTGEKVFLECVQDMDHENMFWYRQDPGLGLRLIYFSYDVKMKEKGDIPEGYSVSREKKERFSLILESASTNQTSMYLCASSFSGRAYEQYFGPGTRLTVT.

This clonotype occurred a few times. This sequence joins TRBV11-2 and TRBJ1-1, with 9 bases identical to TRBD1. The CDR3 extends over 15 amino acids. J gave up 6 bases and V 5 bases, and 10 bases lay outside the gene matches. CDR1 is SGHAT, CDR2 FQNNGV, per germline. CDR3 loop: CASSRRLGQGAEAFF. CDR3 bases: TGTGCCAGCAGCCGACGACTGGGACAGGGAGCTGAAGCTTTCTTT.

This clonotype was observed at least ten times. The chain employs TRBV3-1 and TRBJ2-3; 7 bases map to TRBD1. CDR3 length equals 15 residues. Germline values: CDR1 LGHDT, CDR2 YNNKEL (reference sequence). Unmatched junction bases numbered 7, after V lost 4 bases and J lost 3 bases. As DNA, the CDR3 is TGTGCCAGCAGCCGATCGCAGGGGGAAACAGATACGCAGTATTTT. Protein product: CASSRSQGETDTQYF.

In its sample, this clonotype was seen a few times. The CDR3 region is CASSSAGSYEQYF. For the CDR3, the DNA is TGTGCCAGCAGCTCAGCCGGGTCCTACGAGCAGTACTTC. The chain couples TRBV11-2 to TRBJ2-7; D gene unclear. The CDR3 loop spans 13 amino acids. V was cut by 4 bases and J by 1 base, with 8 bases left in between. Germline V lookup: CDR1 SGHAT, CDR2 FQNNGV.

The chain uses TRBV20-1 and TRBJ2-5; maybe TRBD1 (5 bases). Trimming left V 5 bases short and J 6 bases short, with 13 bases between. Germline CDR1 and CDR2: DFQATT and SNEGSKA (reference sequence). This CDR3 region has 12 residues. The CDR3 sequence is CSAAPGWKTQYF. CDR3 DNA: TGCAGTGCTGCACCAGGGTGGAAGACCCAGTACTTC.

The V gene is TRBV6-5, the J gene TRBJ2-5; 7 nucleotides agree with TRBD1. The germline CDR1 and CDR2 sequences are MNHEY and SVGAGI. The V and J ends lost 4 bases and 5 bases, in that order; junction bases with no gene match: 16. The CDR3 totals 17 residues. This CDR3 is CASSSTDRIALRETQYF. The CDR3 region has the DNA TGTGCCAGCAGTTCCACGGACAGGATCGCCCTTCGGGAGACCCAGTACTTC.